The 5 T cell receptor beta chains reported below all come from one sample, sequenced in a study of T cells in Graves' hyperthyroidism and ophthalmopathy. Using RNA transcripts as the source, TCR beta CDR3 regions were amplified. The HTBI primer set served for first-round RT-PCR of the TCR CDR3. Using its own MiXCR run on the multiplex PCR reads, TCRdb lists one record per CDR3 protein. The sample has about 570,000 distinct CDR3 sequences, around 15% seen once. Input material: blood. The receptors derive from a woman in her 40s with Graves' hyperthyroidism.

This clonotype was observed once. The J gene is TRBJ2-2, the V gene TRBV24-1; 8 bases match TRBD2. Looked up from germline, CDR1 is KGHDR and CDR2 is SFDVKD. This CDR3 contains 18 residues. Trimming cost V 0 bases and J 2 bases; bases outside gene matches: 7. Here the CDR3 DNA reads TGTGCCACCAGTGATTTGCCCGGGACTAGTTTTAACACCGGGGAGCTGTTTTTT. Translating it yields CATSDLPGTSFNTGELFF.

The table lists this clonotype with a few counts. The V gene is TRBV6-1, the J gene TRBJ2-2; D uncertain. The CDR3 totals 14 residues. Deletions cut 7 bases from V and 5 bases from J, with 14 bases between. Looked up from germline, CDR1 is MNHNS and CDR2 is SASEGT. CDR3 coding DNA: TGTGCCAGCACCACTCGGAGTCCAACCGGGGAGCTGTTTTTT. It translates to CASTTRSPTGELFF.

This clonotype showed up many times. This sequence joins TRBV28 and TRBJ1-2, with TRBD1 matching 10 bases. Germline V lookup: CDR1 MDHEN, CDR2 SYDVKM. V dropped 6 bases and J dropped 3; count of bases not matched to a gene: 7. CDR3 length: 15 residues. Here the CDR3 reads CASRRQGAQDYGYTF. DNA of the CDR3: TGTGCCAGCAGGCGACAGGGGGCGCAGGACTATGGCTACACCTTC.

The chain is built from TRBV4-2 and TRBJ2-5; D might be TRBD2 (5 bases). From germline, CDR1 is LGHNA and CDR2 YNFKEQ. The CDR3 is 16 amino acids. Trimming stripped 1 base from V and 4 bases from J, with 16 bases between. The DNA of the CDR3 is TGTGCCAGCAGCCAAGGAAGTATCGGAGAGGGAGAGACCCAGTACTTC. Translating gives CASSQGSIGEGETQYF.

The table lists this clonotype with many counts. The chain joins TRBV7-9 to TRBJ2-3, with a tentative D call TRBD1 (6 bases). The germline V and J ends were trimmed by 5 bases and 2 bases, with 14 bases remaining between them. CDR1 and CDR2 (germline): SEHNR, FQNEAQ (reference sequence). The CDR3 runs 15 residues. The DNA for the CDR3 is TGTGCCAGCAGCCCCTCGGGACAACTCACAGATACGCAGTATTTT. Amino acid sequence: CASSPSGQLTDTQYF.